The entry that follows covers one T cell receptor (beta chain) sequence. Its cognate antigen is unknown. This specimen belongs to a study of T cell repertoires in aging, cancer and after chemotherapy. The CDR3 runs 14 residues. Between the trimmed V and J ends, which lost 6 bases and 3 bases, there was a span of 15 bases. Looked up from germline, CDR1 is DFQATT and CDR2 is SNEGSKA (reference sequence). TRB rearrangements spanning V, D and J were amplified using mixed TRB-A/B primers. One entry per CDR3 protein, called by TCRdb with MiXCR from the multiplex PCR reads. The sample shows approximately 4,900 distinct CDR3 sequences, 35% to 60% of them seen only once. The template was genomic DNA from peripheral blood, not RNA. Overall study results and limits: In each cancer cohort, median generation probability increased across chemotherapy, suggesting thymic output rebounded. Age-matched healthy donors had significantly more diverse, less clonal blood TCR repertoires than untreated cancer patients. In healthy donors, age-related TCR diversity loss mainly reflected lost richness.

The chain has TRBV20-1 and TRBJ1-3, with D maybe TRBD1 (6 bases). Source material: blood. This clonotype was sampled from a human donor in good health. The CDR3 sequence is CSAPLRGGGNTIYF. DNA of the CDR3: TGCAGTGCCCCCCTGAGGGGGGGTGGAAACACCATATATTTT.